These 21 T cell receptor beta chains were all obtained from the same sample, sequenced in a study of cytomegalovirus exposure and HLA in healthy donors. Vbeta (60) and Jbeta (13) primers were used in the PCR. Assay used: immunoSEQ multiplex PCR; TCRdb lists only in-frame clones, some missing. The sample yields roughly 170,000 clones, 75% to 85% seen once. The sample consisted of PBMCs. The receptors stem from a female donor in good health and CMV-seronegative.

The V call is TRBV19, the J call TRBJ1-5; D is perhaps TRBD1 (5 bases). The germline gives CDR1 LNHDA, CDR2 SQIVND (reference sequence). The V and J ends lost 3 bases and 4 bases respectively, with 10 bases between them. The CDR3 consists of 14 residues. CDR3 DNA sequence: TGTGCCAGTAGTATTTCGACAGTTAATCAGCCCCAGCATTTT. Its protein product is CASSISTVNQPQHF.

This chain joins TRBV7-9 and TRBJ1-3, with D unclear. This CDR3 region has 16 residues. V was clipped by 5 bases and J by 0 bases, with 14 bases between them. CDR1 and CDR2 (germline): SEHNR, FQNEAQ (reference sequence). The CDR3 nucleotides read TGTGCCAGCAGCCCAAGGACTACCTACTCTGGAAACACCATATATTTT. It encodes CASSPRTTYSGNTIYF.

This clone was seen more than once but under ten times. This CDR3 reads CASSQRDTPYGYTF. The CDR3 DNA sequence: TGTGCCAGCAGCCAACGGGACACCCCCTATGGCTACACCTTC. The rearrangement uses TRBV14 and TRBJ1-2; maybe TRBD1 (6 bases). CDR3 length equals 14 residues. Germline lookup yields CDR1 SGHDN and CDR2 FVKESK. V shed 2 bases and J shed 4 bases, with 11 bases lying between them.

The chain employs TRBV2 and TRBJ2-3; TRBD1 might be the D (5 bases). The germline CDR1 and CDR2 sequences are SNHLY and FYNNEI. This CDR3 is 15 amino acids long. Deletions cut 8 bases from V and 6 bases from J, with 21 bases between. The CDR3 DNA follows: TGTGCCAGCTCTCAAAGGGGCTCCTTCGGGGATACGCAGTATTTT. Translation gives CASSQRGSFGDTQYF.

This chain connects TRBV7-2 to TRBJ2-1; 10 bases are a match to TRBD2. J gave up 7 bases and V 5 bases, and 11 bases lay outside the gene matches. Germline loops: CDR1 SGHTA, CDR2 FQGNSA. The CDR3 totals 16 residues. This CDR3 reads CASSPQSGGASNEQFF. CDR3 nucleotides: TGTGCCAGCAGCCCCCAGAGCGGGGGGGCGAGTAATGAGCAGTTCTTC. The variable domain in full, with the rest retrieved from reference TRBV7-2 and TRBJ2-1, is GAGVSQSPSNKVTEKGKDVELRCDPISGHTALYWYRQSLGQGLEFLIYFQGNSAPDKSGLPSDRFSAERTGGSVSTLTIQRTQQEDSAVYLCASSPQSGGASNEQFFGPGTRLTVL.

CDR3 region: CASSLGLAGRNEQYF. The CDR3 DNA sequence: TGTGCCAGCAGTCTCGGACTAGCGGGACGAAACGAGCAGTACTTC. The rearrangement uses TRBV28 and TRBJ2-7; 12 nucleotides line up with TRBD2. The germline V gene encodes CDR1 MDHEN and CDR2 SYDVKM. V gave up 5 bases and J gave up 5 bases; unmatched junction bases: 7. The CDR3 is 15 residues long.

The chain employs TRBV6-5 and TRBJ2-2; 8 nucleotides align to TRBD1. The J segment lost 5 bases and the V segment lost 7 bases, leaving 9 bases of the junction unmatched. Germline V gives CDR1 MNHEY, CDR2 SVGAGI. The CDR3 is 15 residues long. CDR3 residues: CASTPNRGTTGELFF. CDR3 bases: TGTGCCAGCACCCCGAACAGGGGGACTACCGGGGAGCTGTTTTTT.

The chain's CDR3 is CASLGGVSWGVPSTDTQYF. Written as DNA, the CDR3 is TGTGCCAGCCTCGGGGGGGTGTCGTGGGGGGTGCCTAGCACAGATACGCAGTATTTT. This sequence joins TRBV28 and TRBJ2-3; 8 bases are shared with TRBD2. The CDR3 is 19 residues long. CDR1 MDHEN and CDR2 SYDVKM come from the germline V gene. Trimming removed 8 bases from V and 0 bases from J; junction bases left unmatched: 19.

CDR3 protein: CASSYSSPSTDTQYF. The CDR3 DNA reads TGTGCCAGCAGTTACTCGAGTCCTTCCACAGATACGCAGTATTTT. The chain couples TRBV6-5 to TRBJ2-3, with D unclear. Germline V CDR1 and CDR2: MNHEY, SVGAGI. CDR3 length equals 15 residues. Trimming shortened V by 0 bases and J by 2 bases, and 9 bases separated the two germline ends.

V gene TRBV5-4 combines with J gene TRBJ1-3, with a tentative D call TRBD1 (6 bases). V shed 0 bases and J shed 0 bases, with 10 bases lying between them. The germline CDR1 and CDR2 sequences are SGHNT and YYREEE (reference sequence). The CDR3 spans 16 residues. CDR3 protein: CASSLGQASSGNTIYF. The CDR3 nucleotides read TGTGCCAGCAGCTTGGGACAGGCTAGCTCTGGAAACACCATATATTTT.

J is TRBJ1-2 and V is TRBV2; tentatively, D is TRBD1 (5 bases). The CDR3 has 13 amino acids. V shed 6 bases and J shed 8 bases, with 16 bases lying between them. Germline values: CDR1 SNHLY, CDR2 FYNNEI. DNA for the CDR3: TGTGCCAGCAGCCGCGGGACGGATCGGGGCTACACCTTC. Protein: CASSRGTDRGYTF.

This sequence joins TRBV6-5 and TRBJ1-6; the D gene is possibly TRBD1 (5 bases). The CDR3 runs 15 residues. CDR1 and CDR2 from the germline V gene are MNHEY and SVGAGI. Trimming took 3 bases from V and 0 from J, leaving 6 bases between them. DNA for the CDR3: TGTGCCAGCAGTTATGACAGCTCCTATAATTCACCCCTCCACTTT. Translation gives CASSYDSSYNSPLHF.

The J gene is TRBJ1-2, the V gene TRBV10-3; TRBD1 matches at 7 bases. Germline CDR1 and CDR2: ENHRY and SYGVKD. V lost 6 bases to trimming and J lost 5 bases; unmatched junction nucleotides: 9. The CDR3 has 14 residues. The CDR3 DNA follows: TGTGCCATCAGCGAAACCGGGACAGCATATGGCTACACCTTC. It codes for CAISETGTAYGYTF.

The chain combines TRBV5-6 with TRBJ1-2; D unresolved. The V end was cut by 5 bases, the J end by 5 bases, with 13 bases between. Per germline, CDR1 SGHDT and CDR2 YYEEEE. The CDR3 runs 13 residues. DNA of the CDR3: TGTGCCAGCAGACCTCCCACCAGTTATGGCTACACCTTC. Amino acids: CASRPPTSYGYTF.

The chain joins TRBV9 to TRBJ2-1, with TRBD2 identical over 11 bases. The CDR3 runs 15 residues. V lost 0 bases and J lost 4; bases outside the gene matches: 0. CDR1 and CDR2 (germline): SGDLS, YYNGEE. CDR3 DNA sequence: TGTGCCAGCAGCGTAGGGACTAGCGGGTACAATGAGCAGTTCTTC. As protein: CASSVGTSGYNEQFF.

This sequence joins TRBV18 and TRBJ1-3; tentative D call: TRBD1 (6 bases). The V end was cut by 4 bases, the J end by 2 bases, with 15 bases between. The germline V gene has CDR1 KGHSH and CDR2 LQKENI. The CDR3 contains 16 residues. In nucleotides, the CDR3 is TGTGCCAGCTCACAGCCGGGGGGCGCAGCTGGAAACACCATATATTTT. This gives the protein CASSQPGGAAGNTIYF.

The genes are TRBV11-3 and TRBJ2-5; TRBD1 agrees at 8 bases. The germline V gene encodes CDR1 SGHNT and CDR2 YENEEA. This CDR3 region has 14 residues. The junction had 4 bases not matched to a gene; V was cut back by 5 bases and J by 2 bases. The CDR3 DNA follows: TGTGCCAGCAGCCGCGACAGGGGACAAGAGACCCAGTACTTC. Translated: CASSRDRGQETQYF.

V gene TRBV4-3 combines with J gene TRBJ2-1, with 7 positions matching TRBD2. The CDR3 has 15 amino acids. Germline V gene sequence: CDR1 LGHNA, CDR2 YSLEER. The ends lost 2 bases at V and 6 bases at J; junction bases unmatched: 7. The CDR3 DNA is TGCGCCAGCAGCCAATGGCTAGCGGTAACCAATGAGCAGTTCTTC. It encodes CASSQWLAVTNEQFF.

The CDR3 loop reads CASSTYPGQNYGYTF. The CDR3 DNA is TGTGCCAGTAGTACCTACCCCGGACAGAACTATGGCTACACCTTC. This chain joins TRBV19 and TRBJ1-2, with D maybe TRBD1 (6 bases). V was shortened by 4 bases and J by 2 bases, with 14 bases between the two germline ends. The V gene's germline CDR1 is LNHDA and CDR2 SQIVND (reference sequence). This CDR3 contains 15 residues.

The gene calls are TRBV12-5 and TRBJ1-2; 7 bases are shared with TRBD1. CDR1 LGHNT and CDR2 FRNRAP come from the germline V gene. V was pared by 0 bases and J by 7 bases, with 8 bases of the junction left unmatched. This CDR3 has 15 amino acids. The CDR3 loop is CASGLVLQGRSGYTF. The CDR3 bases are TGTGCTAGTGGTTTGGTCCTACAGGGGAGGTCTGGCTACACCTTC.

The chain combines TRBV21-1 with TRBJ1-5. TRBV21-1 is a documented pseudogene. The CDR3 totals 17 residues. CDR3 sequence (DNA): TGTGCCAGCAGCAAAGCTGAGGGAATTGGAGTGAATCAGCCCCAGCATTTT. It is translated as CASSKAEGIGVNQPQHF.